This is a list of T cell receptor beta chains from one sample in a study of beta chain features in type 1 diabetes. Here immunoSEQ multiplex PCR was the method, and the copy in TCRdb shows in-frame clones only, minus some. The sample lists around 310,000 clones; 13% were seen once. The sample taken for sequencing was naive CD4+ T cells from blood. These receptors were taken from a woman between 18 and 29 years old with type 1 diabetes. Each CDR3 is given with its conserved first and last residue. D genes are given only for firm matches. Size is omitted from some rows. Given values are once, few, many or a class for expanded clones.

TRBV5-4	NA	TRBJ2-5	NA	TGTGCCAGCAGCTTAAGCCAAATCCCGGGAGAGACCCAGTACTTC	CASSLSQIPGETQYF
TRBV5-1	TRBD2	TRBJ2-2	few	TGCGCCAGCAGCTTGGTTGCGGGAGAGTCCGGGGAGCTGTTTTTT	CASSLVAGESGELFF
TRBV2	NA	TRBJ2-7	NA	TGTGCCAGCAGTGAAGTGGGCAGGGCCGGAAACTACGAGCAGTACTTC	CASSEVGRAGNYEQYF
TRBV29-1	NA	TRBJ2-7	NA	TGCAGCGTTCTCCTGGGGGCCCTATACGAGCAGTACTTC	CSVLLGALYEQYF
TRBV29-1	NA	TRBJ2-6	many	TGCAGCGTGGATCAGCAAGCGAGCTCTGGGGCCAACGTCCTGACTTTC	CSVDQQASSGANVLTF
TRBV11-2	NA	TRBJ2-1	NA	TGTGCCAGCAGCTTAGAGTCATACAATGAGCAGTTCTTC	CASSLESYNEQFF
TRBV29-1	NA	TRBJ1-2	NA	TGCAGCGTTGCTACAGGCGCCTATGGCTACACCTTC	CSVATGAYGYTF
TRBV19	TRBD1	TRBJ2-2	NA	TGTGCCAGTAGTCGACAGGGGAATACCGGGGAGCTGTTTTTT	CASSRQGNTGELFF
TRBV7-7	TRBD2	TRBJ2-2	NA	TGTGCCAGCAGCTCGGGACTAAACACCGGGGAGCTGTTTTTT	CASSSGLNTGELFF
TRBV5-1	TRBD1	TRBJ1-5	NA	TGCGCCAGCAGTACGACAGGGGAACAGAATCAGCCCCAGCATTTT	CASSTTGEQNQPQHF
TRBV30	TRBD1	TRBJ2-5	NA	TGTGCCTGGAGTGTGGGGACAGGGGGCGAGACCCAGTACTTC	CAWSVGTGGETQYF
TRBV4-2	TRBD2	TRBJ2-7	few	TGTGCCAGCAGCCCAAACTTAGGACTAGCGGGAGAGTACGAGCAGTACTTC	CASSPNLGLAGEYEQYF
TRBV15	NA	TRBJ2-1	few	TGTGCCACCAGCAGAGATAGGTTGGAGGGGTTGGAGCAGTTCTTC	CATSRDRLEGLEQFF
TRBV7-9	NA	TRBJ1-2	few	TGTGCCAGCAGCTTAGTTAAGGGCGGCAGGGGAAACTATGGCTACACCTTC	CASSLVKGGRGNYGYTF
TRBV18	NA	TRBJ2-5	NA	TGTGCCAGCTCACCGAACAGGGTTGGGGAGACCCAGTACTTC	CASSPNRVGETQYF
TRBV9	TRBD2	TRBJ2-1	NA	TGTGCCAGCAGCACCCGACTAGCGGGTTACAATGAGCAGTTCTTC	CASSTRLAGYNEQFF
TRBV18	NA	TRBJ2-1	NA	TGTGCCAGCTCAGCCATACAGGGCTCCTACAATGAGCAGTTCTTC	CASSAIQGSYNEQFF
TRBV7-8	TRBD1	TRBJ2-7	NA	TGTGCCAGCAGCTCGGGGACAGGGGGATTCTACCACGAGCAGTACTTC	CASSSGTGGFYHEQYF
TRBV12-5	TRBD1	TRBJ1-1	few	TGTGCTAGTGGTCCTGGACAGGGGGCCACTGAAGCTTTCTTT	CASGPGQGATEAFF
TRBV11-2	TRBD2	TRBJ2-4	few	TGTGCCAGCAGCTTCGGGGGGGGCGGGAACATTCAGTACTTC	CASSFGGGGNIQYF
TRBV11-2	TRBD2	TRBJ2-3	few	TGTGCCAGCAGCTCCCCGAACGCGGGAGGCCGGCGGGTTACGCAGTATTTT	CASSSPNAGGRRVTQYF
TRBV7-3	NA	TRBJ2-1	NA	TGTGCCAGCAGCTTAAACCCCCCTACTAGTGCCACCTACAATGAGCAGTTCTTC	CASSLNPPTSATYNEQFF